These 18 T cell receptor beta chains were sequenced from one sample in a study of PD-L1 blockade in urothelial cancer. Here immunoSEQ multiplex PCR was the method, and the copy in TCRdb shows in-frame clones only, minus some. The sample contains under 40,000 clones, around nine tenths of which appear only once. The sequenced sample was PBMCs, obtained around atezolizumab (anti-PD-L1) treatment. Receptor source: a man aged 65 to 79 with urothelial cancer.

This chain joins TRBV5-5 and TRBJ1-5; D possibly corresponds to TRBD1 (6 bases). Trimming took off 4 bases at V and 3 bases at J, with 11 bases between the two ends. The CDR3 has 14 amino acids. In germline, CDR1 is SGHKS, CDR2 YYEKEE (reference sequence). The CDR3: CASSKDSFNQPQHF. The DNA of the CDR3 is TGTGCCAGCAGCAAGGACAGTTTCAATCAGCCCCAGCATTTT.

This clone is termed medium-sized. V and J are TRBV14 and TRBJ2-7; 9 bases are shared with TRBD1. After removal of 3 bases from V and 7 bases from J, the junction contained 10 bases not matched to a gene. Per the germline V gene, CDR1 is SGHDN and CDR2 is FVKESK. This CDR3 has 15 residues. CDR3 DNA sequence: TGTGCCAGCAGCCAGCCCGGGACAGGGATTTGGGAGCAGTACTTC. This sequence encodes CASSQPGTGIWEQYF.

The chain employs TRBV15 and TRBJ2-3; 7 nucleotides align to TRBD2. The V gene's germline CDR1 is LNHNV and CDR2 YYDKDF (reference sequence). Trimming at V came to 2 bases and at J to 3 bases, leaving 8 bases not matched to a gene. The CDR3 is 16 residues long. The CDR3 is CATSRSGAGWTDTQYF. The CDR3 bases are TGTGCCACCAGCAGAAGCGGGGCGGGATGGACAGATACGCAGTATTTT.

The genes are TRBV15 and TRBJ2-1, with 10 bases lining up with TRBD2. The CDR3 covers 13 residues. Germline assignment: CDR1 LNHNV and CDR2 YYDKDF (reference sequence). Trimming removed 6 bases from V and 8 bases from J; junction bases left unmatched: 4. CDR3 sequence reads: CATRGLALDEQFF. CDR3 DNA: TGTGCCACCAGGGGACTAGCGCTTGATGAGCAGTTCTTC.

The CDR3: CASSEGAGPNYEQYF. In DNA, the CDR3 is TGTGCCAGCAGTGAAGGAGCGGGACCGAACTACGAGCAGTACTTC. V usage is TRBV2 and J usage is TRBJ2-7; 7 nucleotides align to TRBD2. Unmatched junction bases numbered 6, after V lost 1 base and J lost 3 bases. The germline CDR1 and CDR2 sequences are SNHLY and FYNNEI. This CDR3 is 15 amino acids long.

The chain is built from TRBV7-2 and TRBJ2-5; 7 bases are shared with TRBD2. The CDR3 spans 16 residues. V lost 1 base, J lost 0 bases, and 5 bases stayed unmatched. Germline V gives CDR1 SGHTA, CDR2 FQGNSA. CDR3 loop: CASSLGSGLYQETQYF. CDR3 bases: TGTGCCAGCAGCTTAGGTAGCGGGTTGTACCAAGAGACCCAGTACTTC.

J is TRBJ2-1 and V is TRBV19; D perhaps matches TRBD2 (6 bases). The CDR3 consists of 16 residues. CDR1 LNHDA and CDR2 SQIVND come from the germline V gene (reference sequence). V dropped 0 bases and J dropped 1 base, with 10 bases sitting between them. Here the CDR3 reads CASSIEGAGSYNEQFF. In DNA, the CDR3 is TGTGCCAGTAGTATAGAGGGCGCGGGATCCTACAATGAGCAGTTCTTC.

The CDR3 nucleotides read TGCGCCAGCAGAGAGGGGACAGGGCGAGGTGAGCAGTTCTTC. Encoded protein: CASREGTGRGEQFF. V gene TRBV10-2 combines with J gene TRBJ2-1, with 9 nucleotides matching TRBD1. Germline V lookup: CDR1 WSHSY, CDR2 SAAADI. V was clipped by 6 bases and J by 9 bases; unmatched bases: 9. The CDR3 has 14 residues.

The rearrangement uses TRBV28 and TRBJ1-2; TRBD1 aligns across 7 bases. Looked up from germline, CDR1 is MDHEN and CDR2 is SYDVKM. The length of the CDR3 is 13 residues. Trimming removed 5 bases from V and 4 bases from J; junction bases left unmatched: 4. DNA for the CDR3: TGTGCCAGCAGTCCGGGGACAGTCTATGGCTACACCTTC. Translation: CASSPGTVYGYTF.

Points on this clone: The sample carries other DNA sequences with the same CDR3. This chain uses TRBV18 with TRBJ1-1; 8 bases are shared with TRBD1. The trim removed 3 bases at V and 3 bases at J, leaving 0 bases unmatched. CDR1 and CDR2 from the germline V gene are KGHSH and LQKENI. This CDR3 spans 13 amino acids. CDR3 loop: CASSPGQDTEAFF. CDR3 coding DNA: TGTGCCAGCTCACCGGGACAGGACACTGAAGCTTTCTTT.

The V gene is TRBV7-8, the J gene TRBJ2-7; 9 bases line up with TRBD2. Per germline, CDR1 SGHVS and CDR2 FQNEAQ. CDR3 length: 18 residues. V lost 1 base, J lost 5 bases, and 15 bases stayed unmatched. The CDR3: CASSLGSLGRGRGHEQYF. The CDR3 DNA sequence: TGTGCCAGCAGCTTAGGGTCTTTAGGTCGCGGGAGGGGCCACGAGCAGTACTTC.

This chain links TRBV5-8 with TRBJ2-4; 7 positions match TRBD1. Germline loops: CDR1 SGHTS, CDR2 YDEGEE. V was pared by 4 bases and J by 6 bases, with 4 bases of the junction left unmatched. The length of the CDR3 is 13 residues. This CDR3 is CASSERTGNIQYF. The CDR3 bases are TGTGCCAGCAGCGAGCGGACAGGAAACATTCAGTACTTC.

The genes are TRBV19 and TRBJ2-7; TRBD1 agrees at 9 bases. Germline CDR1 LNHDA, CDR2 SQIVND (reference sequence). The CDR3 spans 15 residues. V gave up 5 bases and J gave up 1 base; unmatched junction bases: 6. DNA for the CDR3: TGTGCCAGTAGTGCCTCCGGGACAGGGTCCTACGAGCAGTACTTC. Protein: CASSASGTGSYEQYF.

The chain is built from TRBV29-1 and TRBJ1-4; D is unresolved. V lost 4 bases and J lost 4, with 10 bases in between. The V gene's germline CDR1 is SQVTM and CDR2 ANQGSEA. This CDR3 has 13 residues. In DNA, the CDR3 is TGCAGCGTTGTCCCTGCGTATAATGAAAAACTGTTTTTT. Protein product: CSVVPAYNEKLFF.

This clone showed up just once. The chain employs TRBV6-1 and TRBJ2-1, with TRBD2 matching 14 bases. The CDR3 is 16 amino acids. Trimming removed 1 base from V and 8 bases from J; junction bases left unmatched: 4. The V gene's germline CDR1 is MNHNS and CDR2 SASEGT. The CDR3 DNA follows: TGTGCCAGCAGTGAAGGACTAGCGGGAGGGGGGTATGAGCAGTTCTTC. This sequence encodes CASSEGLAGGGYEQFF.

This chain links TRBV5-4 with TRBJ2-7; D is unresolved. The V end lost 3 bases, the J end lost 7 bases, and 14 bases lay between the germline ends. CDR3 length: 13 residues. Germline V gene lookup returns CDR1 SGHNT and CDR2 YYREEE (reference sequence). CDR3 loop: CASSSQRDGEQYF. The CDR3 DNA follows: TGTGCCAGCAGCTCGCAACGAGACGGGGAGCAGTACTTC.

The chain employs TRBV6-5 and TRBJ1-4; TRBD1 might be the D (6 bases). Germline V gene data show CDR1 as MNHEY and CDR2 as SVGAGI. With 8 bases removed from V and 14 bases from J, the gap between germline ends came to 21 bases. This CDR3 has 13 amino acids. CDR3 residues: CASASNRVGPLFF. The CDR3 nucleotides are TGTGCCAGCGCCTCAAACAGGGTAGGCCCGCTGTTTTTT.

The V call is TRBV5-1, the J call TRBJ2-1; 9 nucleotides align to TRBD2. The CDR3 covers 19 residues. Germline V gene data show CDR1 as SGHRS and CDR2 as YFSETQ. J gave up 0 bases and V 0 bases, and 10 bases lay outside the gene matches. As DNA, the CDR3 is TGCGCCAGCAGCTTGGGAGCTACTAGCGGGTATAGCTCCTACAATGAGCAGTTCTTC. Translation gives CASSLGATSGYSSYNEQFF.